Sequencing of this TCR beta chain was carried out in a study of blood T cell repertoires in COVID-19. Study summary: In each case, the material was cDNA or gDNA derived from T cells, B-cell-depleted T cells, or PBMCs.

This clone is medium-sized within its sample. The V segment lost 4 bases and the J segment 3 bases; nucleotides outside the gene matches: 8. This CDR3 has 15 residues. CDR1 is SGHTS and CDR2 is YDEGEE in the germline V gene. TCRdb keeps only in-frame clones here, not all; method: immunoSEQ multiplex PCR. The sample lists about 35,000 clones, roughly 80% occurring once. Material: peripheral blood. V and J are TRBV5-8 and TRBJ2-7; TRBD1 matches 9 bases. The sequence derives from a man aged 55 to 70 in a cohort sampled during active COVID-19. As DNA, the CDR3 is TGTGCCAGCAGCAGCACCGGGACAGGGTACTACGAGCAGTACTTC. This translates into CASSSTGTGYYEQYF.